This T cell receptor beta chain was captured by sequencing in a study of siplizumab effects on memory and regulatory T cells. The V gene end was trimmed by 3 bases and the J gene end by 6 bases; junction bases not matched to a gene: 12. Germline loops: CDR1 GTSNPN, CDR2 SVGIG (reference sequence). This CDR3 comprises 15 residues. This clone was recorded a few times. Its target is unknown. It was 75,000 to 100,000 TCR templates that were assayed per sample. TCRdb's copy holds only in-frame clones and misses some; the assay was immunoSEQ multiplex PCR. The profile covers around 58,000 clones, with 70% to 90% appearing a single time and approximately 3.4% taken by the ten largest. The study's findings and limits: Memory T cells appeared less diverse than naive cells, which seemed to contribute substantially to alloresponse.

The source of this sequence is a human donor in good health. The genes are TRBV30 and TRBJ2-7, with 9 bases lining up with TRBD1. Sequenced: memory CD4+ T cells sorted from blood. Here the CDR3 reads CAWSSSPGQGSEQYF. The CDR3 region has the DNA TGTGCCTGGAGCTCCTCCCCAGGACAGGGGTCCGAGCAGTACTTC.